Listed here are 11 T cell receptor beta chains from one sample, sequenced in a study of early T cells in non-severe SARS-CoV-2 infection. TCRdb recomputed calls from the 5' RACE reads with MiXCR, one row per CDR3 protein. The sample holds more than 45,000 distinct CDR3 sequences, over 9.5% seen once. Material: whole blood. The origin of the receptors is an adult who was a healthcare worker with PCR-confirmed SARS-CoV-2 infection or an uninfected control (not recorded which).

This clonotype has a count of ten or more. The chain couples TRBV20-1 to TRBJ2-7; 8 nucleotides align to TRBD2. Unmatched junction bases numbered 11, after V lost 6 bases and J lost 4 bases. CDR1 is DFQATT, CDR2 SNEGSKA, per germline (reference sequence). CDR3 size: 14 residues. The CDR3 reads CSAITGTSSYEQYF. The CDR3 nucleotides are TGCAGTGCAATAACCGGGACTAGTAGTTACGAGCAGTACTTC.

This clonotype was counted at least ten times. The chain recombines TRBV11-2 with TRBJ2-7; perhaps TRBD1 as D (5 bases). CDR1 SGHAT and CDR2 FQNNGV come from the germline V gene. CDR3 length: 14 amino acids. The germline V and J ends were trimmed by 8 bases and 3 bases, with 17 bases remaining between them. In DNA, the CDR3 is TGTGCCAGCCGCCAGGCAGGGCCCTTCTACGAGCAGTACTTC. This encodes CASRQAGPFYEQYF.

This chain uses TRBV20-1 with TRBJ2-1, with a possible D match to TRBD1 (6 bases). CDR3 length: 14 amino acids. V was trimmed by 1 base and J by 0 bases, leaving 7 bases between them. CDR1 DFQATT and CDR2 SNEGSKA come from the germline V gene (reference sequence). As DNA, the CDR3 is TGCAGTGCTAGAGGAGGGGGCTCCTACAATGAGCAGTTCTTC. Translation gives CSARGGGSYNEQFF.

The rearrangement joins TRBV20-1 to TRBJ2-7, with a weak D call TRBD2 (5 bases). The CDR3 loop spans 14 amino acids. V was clipped by 6 bases and J by 0 bases, with 15 bases between them. Germline V gives CDR1 DFQATT, CDR2 SNEGSKA (reference sequence). For the CDR3, the DNA is TGCAGTGCAAAGCCTGCGGGCAGCTCCTACGAGCAGTACTTC. Its protein is CSAKPAGSSYEQYF.

This clonotype was seen ten or more times. The rearrangement uses TRBV12-5 and TRBJ1-1; D not certain. Germline V CDR1 and CDR2: LGHNT, FRNRAP. The CDR3 consists of 13 residues. Trimming removed 2 bases at V and 5 bases at J, with 9 bases between. The CDR3 protein is CASGLYSTTEAFF. The CDR3 nucleotides read TGTGCTAGTGGTTTGTATTCTACTACTGAAGCTTTCTTT.

The chain links TRBV6-2 or TRBV6-3 to TRBJ1-2, with a possible D match to TRBD1 (6 bases). This CDR3 region has 17 residues. Germline V gene sequence: CDR1 MNHEY, CDR2 SVGEGT. With 2 bases removed from V and 3 bases from J, the gap between germline ends came to 19 bases. The CDR3 is CASSYRVQGGTHYGYTF. The CDR3 DNA follows: TGTGCCAGCAGTTACCGTGTCCAAGGGGGGACCCACTATGGCTACACCTTC.

In this sample, this clonotype turned up many times. The V gene is TRBV29-1, the J gene TRBJ1-2; D ambiguous. In germline, CDR1 is SQVTM, CDR2 ANQGSEA. The CDR3 length is 13 residues. V lost 4 bases and J lost 0, with 9 bases in between. This CDR3 reads CSVVVGANYGYTF. In DNA, the CDR3 is TGCAGCGTTGTCGTCGGAGCTAACTATGGCTACACCTTC.

This clonotype was picked up a small number of times. The chain employs TRBV7-2 and TRBJ2-3; 10 bases align to TRBD2. Per the germline V gene, CDR1 is SGHTA and CDR2 is FQGNSA. V shed 5 bases, J shed 1 base, and the junction held 18 bases outside the gene matches. The CDR3 is 20 residues long. The DNA for the CDR3 is TGTGCCAGCAGCATAAGGCCGCCCGGGACTAGCGATTTCCGCACAGATACGCAGTATTTT. Protein product: CASSIRPPGTSDFRTDTQYF.

A few counts support this clonotype. The chain combines TRBV11-2 with TRBJ1-1; TRBD1 is a possible D gene (6 bases). Germline assignment: CDR1 SGHAT and CDR2 FQNNGV. This CDR3 has 15 residues. Trimming took 5 bases from V and 1 from J, leaving 14 bases between them. CDR3 DNA sequence: TGTGCCAGCAGCAGCTCAGGGGTTAAGAACACTGAAGCTTTCTTT. It translates to CASSSSGVKNTEAFF.

This chain joins TRBV12-2 and TRBJ1-2; the DNA was not compared with TRBD1, the D call given in the table. TRBV12-2 is described as a pseudogene. This CDR3 is 16 amino acids long. Here the CDR3 reads CASRLLVGTANYGYTF. CDR3 bases: TGTGCAAGTCGCTTGTTAGTTGGGACGGCAAACTATGGCTACACCTTC.

J is TRBJ1-2 and V is TRBV29-1; 8 bases fit TRBD1. The CDR3 contains 13 residues. J was trimmed by 4 bases and V by 3 bases; bases with no gene match: 4. CDR1 is SQVTM, CDR2 ANQGSEA, per germline. CDR3 protein: CSVETGAGYGYTF. CDR3 sequence (DNA): TGCAGCGTTGAGACAGGGGCTGGCTATGGCTACACCTTC.